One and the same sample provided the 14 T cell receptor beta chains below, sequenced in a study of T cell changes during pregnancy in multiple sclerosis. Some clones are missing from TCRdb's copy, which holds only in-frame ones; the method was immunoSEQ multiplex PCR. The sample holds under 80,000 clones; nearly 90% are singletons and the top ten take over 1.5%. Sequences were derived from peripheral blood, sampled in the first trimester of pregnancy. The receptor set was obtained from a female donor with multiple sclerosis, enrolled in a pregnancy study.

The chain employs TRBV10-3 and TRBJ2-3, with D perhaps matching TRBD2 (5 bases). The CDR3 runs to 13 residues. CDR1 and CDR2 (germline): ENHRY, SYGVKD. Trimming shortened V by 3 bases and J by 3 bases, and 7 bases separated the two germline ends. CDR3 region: CAISEGGTDTQYF. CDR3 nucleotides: TGTGCCATCAGTGAAGGCGGGACAGATACGCAGTATTTT.

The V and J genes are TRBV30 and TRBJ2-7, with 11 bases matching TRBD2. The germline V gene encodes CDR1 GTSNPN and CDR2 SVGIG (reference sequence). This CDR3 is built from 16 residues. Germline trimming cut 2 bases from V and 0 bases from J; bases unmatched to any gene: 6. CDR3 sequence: CAWSPWGLADSYEQYF. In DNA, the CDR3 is TGTGCCTGGAGTCCCTGGGGACTAGCGGACTCCTACGAGCAGTACTTC.

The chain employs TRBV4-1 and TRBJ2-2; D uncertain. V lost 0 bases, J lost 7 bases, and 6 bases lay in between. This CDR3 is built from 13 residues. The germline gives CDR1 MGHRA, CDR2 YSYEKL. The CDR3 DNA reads TGCGCCAGCAGCCAAGATCAAATCGGGGAGCTGTTTTTT. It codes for CASSQDQIGELFF.

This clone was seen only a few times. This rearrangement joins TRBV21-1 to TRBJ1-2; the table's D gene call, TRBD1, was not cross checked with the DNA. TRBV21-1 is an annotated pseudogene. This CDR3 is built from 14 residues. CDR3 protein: CASSKGTGGPGYTF. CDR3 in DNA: TGTGCCAGCAGCAAAGGGACAGGGGGCCCTGGCTACACCTTC.

The CDR3 nucleotides are TGTGCCAGCAGCCTGGACAGGAATGCCTACGAGCAGTACTTC. Translated, it gives CASSLDRNAYEQYF. The rearrangement links TRBV5-4 to TRBJ2-7; 7 bases agree with TRBD1. Losses at the gene ends were 4 bases for V and 2 bases for J; bases not matched to a gene: 6. The CDR3 is made up of 14 amino acids. Per germline, CDR1 SGHNT and CDR2 YYREEE (reference sequence).

CDR3 sequence: CASSVLPGQGASETQYF. The CDR3 DNA is TGTGCCAGCAGCGTACTCCCGGGACAGGGGGCTTCGGAGACCCAGTACTTC. This chain links TRBV9 with TRBJ2-5; 12 bases agree with TRBD1. This CDR3 has 17 amino acids. Trimming cost V 1 base and J 5 bases; bases outside gene matches: 9. Germline assignment: CDR1 SGDLS and CDR2 YYNGEE.

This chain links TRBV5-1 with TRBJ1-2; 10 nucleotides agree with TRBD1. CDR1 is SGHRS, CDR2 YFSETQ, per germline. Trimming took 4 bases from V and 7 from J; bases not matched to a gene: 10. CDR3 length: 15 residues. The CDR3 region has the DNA TGCGCCAGCAGCGCGGTCCGGGACAGGGGCCCTGGCTACACCTTC. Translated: CASSAVRDRGPGYTF.

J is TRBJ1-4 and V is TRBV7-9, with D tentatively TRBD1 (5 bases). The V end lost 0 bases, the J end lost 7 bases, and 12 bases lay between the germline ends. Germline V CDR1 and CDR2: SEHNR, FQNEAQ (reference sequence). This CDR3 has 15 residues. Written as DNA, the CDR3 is TGTGCCAGCAGCTTAGCGGCCCAGGGAGGTGAAAAACTGTTTTTT. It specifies CASSLAAQGGEKLFF.

The chain's CDR3 is CASSYSTGSSGNTIYF. CDR3 coding DNA: TGTGCCAGCAGTTACTCGACAGGGTCCTCTGGAAACACCATATATTTT. The chain uses TRBV6-5 and TRBJ1-3; 7 bases agree with TRBD1. The germline V gene encodes CDR1 MNHEY and CDR2 SVGAGI. The CDR3 consists of 16 residues. V shed 0 bases and J 0 bases; nucleotides not matched to a gene: 2.

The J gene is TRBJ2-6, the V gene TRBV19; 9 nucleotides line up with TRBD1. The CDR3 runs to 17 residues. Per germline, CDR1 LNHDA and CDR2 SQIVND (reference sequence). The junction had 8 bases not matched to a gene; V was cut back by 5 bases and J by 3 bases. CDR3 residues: CASSPPGQGVGANVLTF. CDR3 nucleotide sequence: TGTGCCAGTAGTCCTCCGGGACAGGGAGTTGGGGCCAACGTCCTGACTTTC.

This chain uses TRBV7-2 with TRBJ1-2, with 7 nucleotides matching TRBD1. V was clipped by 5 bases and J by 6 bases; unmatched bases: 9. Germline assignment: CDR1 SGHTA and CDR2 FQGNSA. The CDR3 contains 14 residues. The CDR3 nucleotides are TGTGCCAGCAGCCCCAAGACAGGGTCGCATGGCTACACCTTC. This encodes CASSPKTGSHGYTF.

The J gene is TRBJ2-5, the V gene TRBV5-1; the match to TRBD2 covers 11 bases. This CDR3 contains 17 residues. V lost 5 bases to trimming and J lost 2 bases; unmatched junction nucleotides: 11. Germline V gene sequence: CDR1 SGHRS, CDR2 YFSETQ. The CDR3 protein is CASRGQTSGSFQETQYF. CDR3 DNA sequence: TGCGCCAGCAGGGGGCAAACTAGCGGGAGTTTTCAAGAGACCCAGTACTTC.

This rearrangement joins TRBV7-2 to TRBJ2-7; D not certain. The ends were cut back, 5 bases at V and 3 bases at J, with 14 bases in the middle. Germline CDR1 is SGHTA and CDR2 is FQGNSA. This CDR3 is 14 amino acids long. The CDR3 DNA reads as TGTGCCAGCAGCACTTTGTCGCTCAACTACGAGCAGTACTTC. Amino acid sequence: CASSTLSLNYEQYF.

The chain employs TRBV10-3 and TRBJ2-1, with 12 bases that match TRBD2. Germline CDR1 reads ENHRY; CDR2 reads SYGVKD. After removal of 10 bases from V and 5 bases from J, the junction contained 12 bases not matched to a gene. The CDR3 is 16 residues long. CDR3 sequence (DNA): TGTGCCAGCGGGACTAGCGGGCGAGAATCGGACAATGAGCAGTTCTTC. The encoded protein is CASGTSGRESDNEQFF.